Listed below are T cell receptor beta chains from one sample, sequenced in a study of neurological immune-mediated disorders. One entry per CDR3 protein, called by TCRdb with MiXCR from the 5' RACE reads. The table records tens of thousands of distinct CDR3 sequences, about 5% of them present only once. Material: PBMCs. The receptors come from a human donor with multiple sclerosis. The donor label of this sample is uncertain. The CDR3 runs from the conserved cysteine through the conserved F or W. D genes are given only for firm matches. Size is omitted from some rows. Given values are once, few, many or a class for expanded clones.

-	TRBV6-2/TRBV6-3	TRBJ2-6	-	CASRRVSGANVLTF	TGTGCCAGCAGGAGAGTCTCTGGGGCCAACGTCCTGACTTTC
-	TRBV21-1	TRBJ2-1	many	CADEGLAGGSTNSSYNEQFF	TGTGCCGACGAAGGACTAGCGGGGGGCTCAACCAACAGCTCCTACAATGAGCAGTTCTTC
-	TRBV7-3	TRBJ2-2	-	CASSPVPAGTGELFF	TGTGCCAGCAGCCCCGTCCCCGCGGGCACCGGGGAGCTGTTTTTT
-	TRBV10-3	TRBJ2-3	many	CAISEPGDRDTQYF	TGTGCCATCAGTGAGCCGGGGGACAGAGATACGCAGTATTTT
-	TRBV18	TRBJ2-2	many	CASSPGPGGELFF	TGTGCCAGCTCACCAGGACCCGGCGGGGAGCTGTTTTTT
-	TRBV7-9	TRBJ1-1	many	CASSHAGPPLEAFF	TGTGCCAGCAGCCACGCCGGGCCCCCTCTAGAAGCTTTCTTT
-	TRBV20-1	TRBJ2-1	many	CSVGLRGNEQFF	TGCAGTGTCGGGCTGCGGGGCAATGAGCAGTTCTTC
TRBD2	TRBV20-1	TRBJ2-1	many	CSARDSSGGNYNEQFF	TGCAGTGCTAGAGATTCCAGCGGGGGTAATTACAATGAGCAGTTCTTC
TRBD2	TRBV4-1	TRBJ2-1	few	CASSQRLAGSYNEQFF	TGCGCCAGCAGCCAAAGACTAGCCGGCTCCTACAATGAGCAGTTCTTC
-	TRBV10-3	TRBJ2-1	few	CAIDRYNEQFF	TGTGCCATCGACCGATACAATGAGCAGTTCTTC
-	TRBV7-6	TRBJ1-2	many	CASSPPGPEHGYTF	TGTGCCAGCAGCCCCCCAGGACCGGAACATGGCTACACCTTC
TRBD2	TRBV29-1	TRBJ2-1	many	CSVWTSGNEQFF	TGCAGCGTTTGGACTAGTGGGAATGAGCAGTTCTTC
TRBD1	TRBV7-9	TRBJ1-2	many	CASSSRGGRGGYTF	TGTGCCAGCAGCTCCAGGGGGGGGCGCGGGGGCTACACCTTC
-	TRBV20-1	TRBJ1-2	many	CSARGAGRAYGYTF	TGCAGTGCTAGAGGAGCGGGGAGGGCTTATGGCTACACCTTC
TRBD1	TRBV20-1	TRBJ2-4	many	CSAGRDRGNIQYF	TGCAGTGCTGGCCGGGACAGGGGAAACATTCAGTACTTC
-	TRBV9	TRBJ2-3	many	CASSVGRVTDTQYF	TGTGCCAGCAGCGTAGGGCGGGTCACAGATACGCAGTATTTT
TRBD1	TRBV20-1	TRBJ2-7	many	CSARDQDRGYEQYF	TGCAGTGCTAGAGATCAGGACAGGGGCTACGAGCAGTACTTC
-	TRBV4-1	TRBJ1-1	many	CASSQDRGRLEAFF	TGCGCCAGCAGCCAAGATCGGGGCCGCCTTGAAGCTTTCTTT
TRBD2	TRBV5-1	TRBJ2-1	many	CASSRAAGSSYNEQFF	TGCGCCAGCAGCCGAGCAGCGGGGAGCTCCTACAATGAGCAGTTCTTC
-	TRBV5-1	TRBJ1-1	medium-sized	CASSSGGVNTEAFF	TGCGCCAGCAGCTCGGGAGGGGTGAACACTGAAGCTTTCTTT
TRBD2	TRBV6-4	TRBJ2-1	-	CASSLLAGDYNEQFF	TGTGCCAGCAGTTTGTTAGCGGGGGACTACAATGAGCAGTTCTTC
-	TRBV7-9	TRBJ1-3	many	CASSPPATGNTIYF	TGTGCCAGCAGCCCCCCAGCGACTGGAAACACCATATATTTT
-	TRBV20-1	TRBJ1-1	many	CSANQGRPEAFF	TGCAGTGCAAACCAGGGTAGGCCTGAAGCTTTCTTT
-	TRBV20-1	TRBJ1-2	medium-sized	CSASTNNYGYTF	TGCAGTGCTAGTACCAATAACTATGGCTACACCTTC
-	TRBV30	TRBJ1-1	-	CAWSPPPFNTEAFF	TGTGCCTGGAGTCCTCCCCCATTTAACACTGAAGCTTTCTTT
TRBD2	TRBV5-1	TRBJ2-3	many	CASSLEAGGPEDTQYF	TGCGCCAGCAGCTTGGAAGCGGGGGGGCCAGAAGATACGCAGTATTTT
TRBD2	TRBV5-5	TRBJ2-1	few	CASSFPLAGRHNEQFF	TGTGCCAGCAGCTTCCCACTAGCGGGGCGCCACAATGAGCAGTTCTTC
TRBD1	TRBV29-1	TRBJ2-3	many	CSAQQGAGDTQYF	TGCAGCGCCCAACAGGGGGCTGGGGATACGCAGTATTTT
-	TRBV5-1	TRBJ2-3	many	CASSLAAPSTDTQYF	TGCGCCAGCAGCTTGGCCGCCCCCAGCACAGATACGCAGTATTTT